This T cell receptor beta chain stems from a study of OX40 agonist ivuxolimab in advanced cancers. This CDR3 spans 14 amino acids. Germline loops: CDR1 MGHRA, CDR2 YSYEKL. Trimming took 0 bases from V and 1 from J, leaving 7 bases between them. Study results and limitations: The study observed clonal expansion of CD4+ and CD8+ blood T cells by week 6 at 0.1 to 3.0 mg/kg.

To note about this clone: Antigen: not known.

Clones were read by immunoSEQ multiplex PCR, and TCRdb kept only the in-frame ones, dropping some. The sample consists of 65,000 or so clones, around 85% of them appearing once. The J gene is TRBJ2-7, the V gene TRBV4-1; the D is unclear. This receptor was taken from an adult with an advanced solid tumor such as melanoma, head and neck, liver or kidney cancer. Material: CD4+ or CD8+ T cells sorted from blood, obtained in a trial of the OX40 agonist ivuxolimab. The CDR3 DNA follows: TGCGCCAGCAGCCAAGATGAGGTATCCTACGAGCAGTACTTC. It encodes CASSQDEVSYEQYF.